This T cell receptor beta chain was sequenced in a study of T-cell memory formation after mild COVID-19. TCRdb independently ran MiXCR on the 5' RACE reads; one entry per CDR3 protein. The sample has around 500,000 distinct CDR3 sequences; 15% to 20% are singletons. This clonotype was recorded a few times. No antigen is known for it. Notes on the study in general: A second wave of clones peaked on day 37, and their SARS-CoV-2 specificity went unconfirmed. Shrinking CD4+ clones resided mostly in CM and EM, and CD8+ ones in EMRA. A balance of CD4 and CD8 characterized clones contracting day 15 to 85, whereas later expanders leaned CD4+. The finding that pre-infection memory included some responding clones suggested that cross-reactive memory joined.

The CDR3 has 15 residues. Germline V lookup: CDR1 DFQATT, CDR2 SNEGSKA (reference sequence). V was cut by 0 bases and J by 2 bases, with 13 bases left in between. The V call is TRBV20-1, the J call TRBJ1-2; D remains unclear. The sequence came from an adult woman who had mild COVID-19 (a few samples of this study predate the infection). Cell type and time point are not known. The material sequenced was PBMCs or a T cell subset sorted from them (not recorded which). CDR3 sequence: CSARDHEWENYGYTF. In DNA form, the CDR3 reads TGCAGTGCTAGAGACCATGAATGGGAAAACTATGGCTACACCTTC.